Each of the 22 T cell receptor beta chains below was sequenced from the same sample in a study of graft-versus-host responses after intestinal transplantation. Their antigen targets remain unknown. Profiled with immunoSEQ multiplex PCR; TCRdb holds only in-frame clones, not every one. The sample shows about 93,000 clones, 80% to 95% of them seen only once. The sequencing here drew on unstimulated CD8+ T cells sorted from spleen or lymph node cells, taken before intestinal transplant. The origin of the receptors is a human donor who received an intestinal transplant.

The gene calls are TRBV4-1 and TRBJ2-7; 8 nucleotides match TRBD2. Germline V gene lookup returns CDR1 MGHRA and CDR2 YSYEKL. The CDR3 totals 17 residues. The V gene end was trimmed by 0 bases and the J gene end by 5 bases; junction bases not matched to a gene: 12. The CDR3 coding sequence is TGCGCCAGCAGCCAAGAACCGGTGGGAAGCGGGAGACACGAGCAGTACTTC. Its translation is CASSQEPVGSGRHEQYF.

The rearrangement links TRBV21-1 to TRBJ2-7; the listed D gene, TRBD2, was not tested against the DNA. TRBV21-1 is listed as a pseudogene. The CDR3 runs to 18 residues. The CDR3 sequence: CASSPFALTSGRAYEQYF. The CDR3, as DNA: TGTGCCAGCAGCCCATTCGCTCTGACTAGCGGGAGGGCCTACGAGCAGTACTTC.

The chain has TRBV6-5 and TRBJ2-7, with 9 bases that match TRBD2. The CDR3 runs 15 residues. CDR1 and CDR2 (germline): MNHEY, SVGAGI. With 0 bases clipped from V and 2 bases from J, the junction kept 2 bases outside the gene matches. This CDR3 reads CASSYSASGTYEQYF. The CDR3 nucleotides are TGTGCCAGCAGTTACTCTGCTAGCGGGACCTACGAGCAGTACTTC.

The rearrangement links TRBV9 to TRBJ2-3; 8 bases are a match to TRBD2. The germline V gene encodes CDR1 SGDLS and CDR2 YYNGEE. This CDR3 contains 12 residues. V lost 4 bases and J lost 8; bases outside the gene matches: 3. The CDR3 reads CASSPGLATQYF. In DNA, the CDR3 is TGTGCCAGCAGCCCCGGACTAGCTACGCAGTATTTT.

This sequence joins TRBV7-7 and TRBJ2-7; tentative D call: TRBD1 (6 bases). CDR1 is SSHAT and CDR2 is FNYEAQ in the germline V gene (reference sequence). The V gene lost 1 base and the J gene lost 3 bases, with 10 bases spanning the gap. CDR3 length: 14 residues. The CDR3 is CASSLGSQGYEQYF. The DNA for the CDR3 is TGTGCCAGCAGCTTAGGATCACAGGGCTACGAGCAGTACTTC. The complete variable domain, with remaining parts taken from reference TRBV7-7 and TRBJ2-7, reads GAGVSQSPRYKVTKRGQDVTLRCDPISSHATLYWYQQALGQGPEFLTYFNYEAQPDKSGLPSDRFSAERPEGSISTLTIQRTEQRDSAMYRCASSLGSQGYEQYFGPGTRLTVT.

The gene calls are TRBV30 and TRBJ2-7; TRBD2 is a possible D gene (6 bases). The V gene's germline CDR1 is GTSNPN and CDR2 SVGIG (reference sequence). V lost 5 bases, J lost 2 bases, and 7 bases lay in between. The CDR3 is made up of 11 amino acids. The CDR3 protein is CAWSGAYEQYF. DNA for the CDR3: TGTGCCTGGTCGGGAGCCTACGAGCAGTACTTC.

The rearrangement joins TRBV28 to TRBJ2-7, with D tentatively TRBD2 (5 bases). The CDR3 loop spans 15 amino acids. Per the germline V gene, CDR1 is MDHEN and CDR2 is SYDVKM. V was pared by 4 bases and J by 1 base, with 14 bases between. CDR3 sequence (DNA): TGTGCCAGCAGTTCCCAACTAGGGATGTCCTACGAGCAGTACTTC. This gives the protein CASSSQLGMSYEQYF.

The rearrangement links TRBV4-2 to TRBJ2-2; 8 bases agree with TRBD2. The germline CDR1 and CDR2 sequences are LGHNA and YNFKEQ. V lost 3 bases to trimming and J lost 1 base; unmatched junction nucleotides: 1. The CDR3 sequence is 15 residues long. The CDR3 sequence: CASSHGGGNTGELFF. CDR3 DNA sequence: TGTGCCAGCAGCCACGGGGGGGGGAACACCGGGGAGCTGTTTTTT.

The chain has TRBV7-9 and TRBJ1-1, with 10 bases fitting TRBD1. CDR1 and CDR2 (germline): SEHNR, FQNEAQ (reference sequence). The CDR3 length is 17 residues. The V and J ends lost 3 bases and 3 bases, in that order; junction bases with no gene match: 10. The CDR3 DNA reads TGTGCCAGCAGCTTCGACAGGGGGCGAAACATGGACACTGAAGCTTTCTTT. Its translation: CASSFDRGRNMDTEAFF. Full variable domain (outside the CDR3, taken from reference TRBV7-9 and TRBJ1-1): DTGVSQNPRHKITKRGQNVTFRCDPISEHNRLYWYRQTLGQGPEFLTYFQNEAQLEKSRLLSDRFSAERPKGSFSTLEIQRTEQGDSAMYLCASSFDRGRNMDTEAFFGQGTRLTVV.

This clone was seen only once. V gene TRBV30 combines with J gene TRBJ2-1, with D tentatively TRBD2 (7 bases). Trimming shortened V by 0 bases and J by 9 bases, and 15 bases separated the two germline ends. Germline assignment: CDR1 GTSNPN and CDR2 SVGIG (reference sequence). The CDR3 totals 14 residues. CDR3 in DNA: TGTGCCTGGAGTGTTACTCCGGGGGGCAGTGAGCAGTTCTTC. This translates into CAWSVTPGGSEQFF.

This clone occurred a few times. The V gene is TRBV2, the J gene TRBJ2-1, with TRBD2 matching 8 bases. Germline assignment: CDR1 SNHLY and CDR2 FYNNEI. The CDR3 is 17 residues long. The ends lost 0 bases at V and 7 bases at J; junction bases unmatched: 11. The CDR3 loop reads CASSEAHPGGSGNEQFF. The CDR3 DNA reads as TGTGCCAGCAGTGAAGCGCACCCGGGAGGGTCGGGTAATGAGCAGTTCTTC. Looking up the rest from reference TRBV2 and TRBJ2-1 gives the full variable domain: EPEVTQTPSHQVTQMGQEVILRCVPISNHLYFYWYRQILGQKVEFLVSFYNNEISEKSEIFDDQFSVERPDGSNFTLKIRSTKLEDSAMYFCASSEAHPGGSGNEQFFGPGTRLTVL.

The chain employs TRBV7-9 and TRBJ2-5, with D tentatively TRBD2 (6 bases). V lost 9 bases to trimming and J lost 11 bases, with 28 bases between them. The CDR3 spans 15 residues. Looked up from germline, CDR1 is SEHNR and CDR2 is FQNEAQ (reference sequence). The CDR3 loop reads CASTSAQSSLREQYF. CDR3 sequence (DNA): TGTGCCAGTACTAGTGCGCAGAGCTCTCTTCGGGAGCAGTACTTC.

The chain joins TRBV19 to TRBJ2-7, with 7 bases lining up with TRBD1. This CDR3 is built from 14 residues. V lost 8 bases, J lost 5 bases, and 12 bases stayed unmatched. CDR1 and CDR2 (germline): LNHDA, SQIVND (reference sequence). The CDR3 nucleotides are TGTGCCAGTTCTTTGGGGCAGGGGGTTAACGAGCAGTACTTC. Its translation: CASSLGQGVNEQYF.

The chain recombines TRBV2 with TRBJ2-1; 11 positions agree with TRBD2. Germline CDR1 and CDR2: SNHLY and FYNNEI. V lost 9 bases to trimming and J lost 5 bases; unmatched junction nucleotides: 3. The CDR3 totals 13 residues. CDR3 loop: CARSGLADNEQFF. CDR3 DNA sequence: TGTGCCAGATCGGGACTAGCGGACAATGAGCAGTTCTTC.

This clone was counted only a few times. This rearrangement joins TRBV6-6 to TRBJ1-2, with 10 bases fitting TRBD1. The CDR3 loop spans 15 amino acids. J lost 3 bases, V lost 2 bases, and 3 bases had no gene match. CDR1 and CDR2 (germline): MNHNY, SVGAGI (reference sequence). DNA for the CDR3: TGTGCCAGCAGTTACGGGACAGGGGTGGACTATGGCTACACCTTC. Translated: CASSYGTGVDYGYTF.

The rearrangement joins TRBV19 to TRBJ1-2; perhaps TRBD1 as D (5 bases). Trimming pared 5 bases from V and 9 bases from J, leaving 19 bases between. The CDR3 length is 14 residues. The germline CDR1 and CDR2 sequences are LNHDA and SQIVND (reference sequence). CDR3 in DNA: TGTGCCAGTAGTCACCCGGCTGGAGGGGCTAGCTACACCTTC. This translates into CASSHPAGGASYTF.

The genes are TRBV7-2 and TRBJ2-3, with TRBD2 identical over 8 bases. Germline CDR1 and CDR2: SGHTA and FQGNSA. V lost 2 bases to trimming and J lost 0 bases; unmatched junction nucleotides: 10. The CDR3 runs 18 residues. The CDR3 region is CASSLLFSLAGSTDTQYF. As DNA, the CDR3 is TGTGCCAGCAGCTTACTGTTCTCCTTAGCGGGAAGCACAGATACGCAGTATTTT.

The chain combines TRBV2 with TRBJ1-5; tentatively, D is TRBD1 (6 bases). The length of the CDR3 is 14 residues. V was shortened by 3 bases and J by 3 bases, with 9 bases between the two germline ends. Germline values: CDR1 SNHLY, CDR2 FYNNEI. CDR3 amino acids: CASSEGGANQPQHF. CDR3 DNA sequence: TGTGCCAGCAGTGAGGGGGGGGCCAATCAGCCCCAGCATTTT. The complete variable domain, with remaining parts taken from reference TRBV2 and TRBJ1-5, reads EPEVTQTPSHQVTQMGQEVILRCVPISNHLYFYWYRQILGQKVEFLVSFYNNEISEKSEIFDDQFSVERPDGSNFTLKIRSTKLEDSAMYFCASSEGGANQPQHFGDGTRLSIL.

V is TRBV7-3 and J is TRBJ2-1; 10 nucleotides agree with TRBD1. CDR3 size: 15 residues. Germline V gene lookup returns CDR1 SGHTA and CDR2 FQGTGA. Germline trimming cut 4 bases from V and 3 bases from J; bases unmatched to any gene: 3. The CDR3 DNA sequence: TGTGCCAGCAGCTCGGACAGGGGGATCTACAATGAGCAGTTCTTC. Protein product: CASSSDRGIYNEQFF.

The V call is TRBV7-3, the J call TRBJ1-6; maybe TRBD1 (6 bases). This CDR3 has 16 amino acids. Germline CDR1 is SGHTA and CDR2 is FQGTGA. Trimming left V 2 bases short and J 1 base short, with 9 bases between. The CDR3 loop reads CASSLEGVSYNSPLHF. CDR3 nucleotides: TGTGCCAGCAGCTTAGAGGGGGTGTCCTATAATTCACCCCTCCACTTT.

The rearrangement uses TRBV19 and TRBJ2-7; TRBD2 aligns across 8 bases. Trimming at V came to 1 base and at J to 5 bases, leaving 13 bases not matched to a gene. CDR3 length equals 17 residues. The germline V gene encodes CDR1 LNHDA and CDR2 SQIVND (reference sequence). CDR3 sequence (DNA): TGTGCCAGTAGTATAGTGGAGACAGCGGGAGAGCCCAACGAGCAGTACTTC. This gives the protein CASSIVETAGEPNEQYF.

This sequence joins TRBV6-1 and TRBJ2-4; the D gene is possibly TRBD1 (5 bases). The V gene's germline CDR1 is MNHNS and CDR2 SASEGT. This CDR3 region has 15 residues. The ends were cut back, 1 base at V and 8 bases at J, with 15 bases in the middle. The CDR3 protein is CASSEEGRLGDIQYF. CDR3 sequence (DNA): TGTGCCAGCAGTGAAGAGGGGCGGCTGGGTGACATTCAGTACTTC.